One sample yielded the 8 T cell receptor beta chains listed below, sequenced in a study of shared clonotypes between healthy human individuals. Sequencing used immunoSEQ multiplex PCR; TCRdb keeps in-frame clones, though not all of them. The sample lists about 2 million clones; about 95% were seen once. CD45RO-negative cells were positively selected for CCR7, leaving out terminally differentiated effector memory CD45RA+ cells. Material: naive CD8+ T cells sorted from blood. Every receptor here comes from a man aged 18 to 35 in good health.

V gene TRBV27 combines with J gene TRBJ2-1; a possible D gene is TRBD2 (6 bases). Trimming pared 5 bases from V and 0 bases from J, leaving 11 bases between. The CDR3 extends over 15 amino acids. Germline V CDR1 and CDR2: MNHEY, SMNVEV (reference sequence). This CDR3 reads CASSTGGSSYNEQFF. The CDR3 DNA is TGTGCCAGCAGTACCGGGGGTAGCTCCTACAATGAGCAGTTCTTC.

V is TRBV6-5 and J is TRBJ1-1; D is unresolved. CDR1 and CDR2 from the germline V gene are MNHEY and SVGAGI. V lost 6 bases and J 1 base, leaving 15 bases between the germline ends. The CDR3 length is 15 residues. CDR3 nucleotides: TGTGCCAGCAGCCCCGGGGAGGGTTCGAACACTGAAGCTTTCTTT. Translating it yields CASSPGEGSNTEAFF.

V and J are TRBV13 and TRBJ2-1; 16 bases fit TRBD2. The germline V gene has CDR1 PRHDT and CDR2 FYEKMQ (reference sequence). The CDR3 totals 17 residues. With 2 bases clipped from V and 8 bases from J, the junction kept 6 bases outside the gene matches. Here the CDR3 reads CASSLWGLAGGLDEQFF. DNA for the CDR3: TGTGCCAGCAGCTTATGGGGACTAGCGGGAGGGTTGGATGAGCAGTTCTTC.

The chain has TRBV27 and TRBJ1-5; no clear D. With 3 bases removed from V and 0 bases from J, the gap between germline ends came to 9 bases. Germline CDR1 reads MNHEY; CDR2 reads SMNVEV (reference sequence). The CDR3 runs 15 residues. The CDR3 protein is CASSFRKDSNQPQHF. In nucleotides, the CDR3 is TGTGCCAGCAGTTTTAGGAAAGATAGCAATCAGCCCCAGCATTTT.

The chain has TRBV2 and TRBJ1-3, with 7 bases fitting TRBD1. V lost 1 base, J lost 0 bases, and 3 bases stayed unmatched. This CDR3 spans 16 amino acids. CDR1 SNHLY and CDR2 FYNNEI come from the germline V gene. The CDR3 loop reads CASSEEGAHSGNTIYF. As DNA, the CDR3 is TGTGCCAGCAGTGAAGAGGGGGCCCACTCTGGAAACACCATATATTTT.

This clone was seen only once. This rearrangement joins TRBV19 to TRBJ2-5; D remains unclear. Germline loops: CDR1 LNHDA, CDR2 SQIVND (reference sequence). This CDR3 comprises 14 residues. The V end lost 1 base, the J end lost 2 bases, and 8 bases lay between the germline ends. The CDR3 region has the DNA TGTGCCAGTAGTATAGCCCATGAACAAGAGACCCAGTACTTC. It yields the protein CASSIAHEQETQYF.

The genes are TRBV30 and TRBJ1-4; no definite D call. The length of the CDR3 is 14 residues. V lost 4 bases to trimming and J lost 4 bases, with 13 bases between them. The germline CDR1 and CDR2 sequences are GTSNPN and SVGIG (reference sequence). CDR3 DNA sequence: TGTGCCTGGAATGGTGGGATCGGTAATGAAAAACTGTTTTTT. Translation gives CAWNGGIGNEKLFF. Full variable domain (outside the CDR3, taken from reference TRBV30 and TRBJ1-4): SQTIHQWPATLVQPVGSPLSLECTVEGTSNPNLYWYRQAAGRGLQLLFYSVGIGQISSEVPQNLSASRPQDRQFILSSKKLLLSDSGFYLCAWNGGIGNEKLFFGSGTQLSVL.

The chain links TRBV28 to TRBJ2-7; no clear D gene. V was shortened by 5 bases and J by 0 bases, with 14 bases between the two germline ends. This CDR3 has 15 amino acids. Germline V gives CDR1 MDHEN, CDR2 SYDVKM. This CDR3 is CASSQTPPSSYEQYF. For the CDR3, the DNA is TGTGCCAGCAGTCAAACCCCGCCAAGCTCCTACGAGCAGTACTTC.